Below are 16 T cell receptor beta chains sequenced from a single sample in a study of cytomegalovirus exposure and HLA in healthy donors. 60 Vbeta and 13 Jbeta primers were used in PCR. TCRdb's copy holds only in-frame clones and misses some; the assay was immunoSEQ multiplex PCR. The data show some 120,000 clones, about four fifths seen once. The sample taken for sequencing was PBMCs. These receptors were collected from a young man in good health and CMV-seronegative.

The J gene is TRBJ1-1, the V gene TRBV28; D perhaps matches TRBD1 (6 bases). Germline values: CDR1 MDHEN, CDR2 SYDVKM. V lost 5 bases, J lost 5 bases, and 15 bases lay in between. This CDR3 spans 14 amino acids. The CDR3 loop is CASSPHRVQTEAFF. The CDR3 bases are TGTGCCAGCAGTCCGCACAGGGTTCAAACTGAAGCTTTCTTT.

The CDR3 protein is CSGGDYVFHYEQYF. CDR3 in DNA: TGCAGTGGGGGGGACTATGTATTCCACTACGAGCAGTACTTC. The chain combines TRBV29-1 with TRBJ2-7; 7 positions match TRBD2. The CDR3 covers 14 residues. Germline V lookup: CDR1 SQVTM, CDR2 ANQGSEA.

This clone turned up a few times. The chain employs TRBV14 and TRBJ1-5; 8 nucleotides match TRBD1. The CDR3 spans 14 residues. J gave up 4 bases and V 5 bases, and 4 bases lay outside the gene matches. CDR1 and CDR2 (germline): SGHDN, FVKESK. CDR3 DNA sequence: TGTGCCAGCAGCTACCGACAGGGGAATCAGCCCCAGCATTTT. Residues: CASSYRQGNQPQHF.

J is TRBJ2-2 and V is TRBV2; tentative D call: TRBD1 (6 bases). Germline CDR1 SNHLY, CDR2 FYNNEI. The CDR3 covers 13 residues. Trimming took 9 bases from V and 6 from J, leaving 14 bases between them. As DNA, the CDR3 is TGTGCCAGTGTTAGGGGGAATGCCGGGGAGCTGTTTTTT. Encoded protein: CASVRGNAGELFF. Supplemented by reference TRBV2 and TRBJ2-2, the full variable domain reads EPEVTQTPSHQVTQMGQEVILRCVPISNHLYFYWYRQILGQKVEFLVSFYNNEISEKSEIFDDQFSVERPDGSNFTLKIRSTKLEDSAMYFCASVRGNAGELFFGEGSRLTVL.

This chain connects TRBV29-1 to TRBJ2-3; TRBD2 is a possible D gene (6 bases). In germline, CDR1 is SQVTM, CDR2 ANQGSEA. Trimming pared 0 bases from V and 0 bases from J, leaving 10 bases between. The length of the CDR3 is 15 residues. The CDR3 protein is CSVEDLALSTDTQYF. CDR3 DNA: TGCAGCGTTGAAGATCTAGCGCTGAGCACAGATACGCAGTATTTT.

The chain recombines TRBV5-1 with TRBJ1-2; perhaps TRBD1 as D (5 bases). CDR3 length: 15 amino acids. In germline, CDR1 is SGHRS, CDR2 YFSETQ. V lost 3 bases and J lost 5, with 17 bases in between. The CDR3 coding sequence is TGCGCCAGCAGCTCCCCAGATCGACCAGGGTATGGCTACACCTTC. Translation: CASSSPDRPGYGYTF.

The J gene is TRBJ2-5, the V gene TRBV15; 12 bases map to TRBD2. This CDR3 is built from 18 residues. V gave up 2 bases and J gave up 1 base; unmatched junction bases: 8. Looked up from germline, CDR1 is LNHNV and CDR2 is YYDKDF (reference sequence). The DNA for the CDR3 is TGTGCCACCAGCAGACCCTCGGGACTAGCGGGCTTCCAAGAGACCCAGTACTTC. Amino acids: CATSRPSGLAGFQETQYF.

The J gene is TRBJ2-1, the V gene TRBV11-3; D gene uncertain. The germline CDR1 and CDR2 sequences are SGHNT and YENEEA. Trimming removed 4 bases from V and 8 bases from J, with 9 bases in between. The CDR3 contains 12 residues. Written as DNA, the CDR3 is TGTGCCAGCAGCTCAGAGAGGCATGAGCAGTTCTTC. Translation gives CASSSERHEQFF.

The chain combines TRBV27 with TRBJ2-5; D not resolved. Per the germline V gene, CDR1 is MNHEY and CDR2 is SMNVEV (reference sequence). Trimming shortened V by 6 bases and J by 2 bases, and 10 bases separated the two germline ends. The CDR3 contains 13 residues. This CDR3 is CASRNFGQETQYF. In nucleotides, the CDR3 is TGTGCCAGCAGAAACTTTGGTCAAGAGACCCAGTACTTC.

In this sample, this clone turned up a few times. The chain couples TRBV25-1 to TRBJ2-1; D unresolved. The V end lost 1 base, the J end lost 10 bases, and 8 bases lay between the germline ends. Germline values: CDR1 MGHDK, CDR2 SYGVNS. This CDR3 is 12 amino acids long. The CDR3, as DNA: TGTGCCAGCAGTGAATGGGCAGCCGAGCAGTTCTTC. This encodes CASSEWAAEQFF.

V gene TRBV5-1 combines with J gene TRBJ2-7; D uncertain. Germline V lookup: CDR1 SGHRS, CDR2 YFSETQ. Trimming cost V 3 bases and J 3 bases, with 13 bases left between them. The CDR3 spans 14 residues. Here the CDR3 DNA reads TGCGCCAGCAGCTACTATGGGTTGGGCTACGAGCAGTACTTC. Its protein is CASSYYGLGYEQYF.

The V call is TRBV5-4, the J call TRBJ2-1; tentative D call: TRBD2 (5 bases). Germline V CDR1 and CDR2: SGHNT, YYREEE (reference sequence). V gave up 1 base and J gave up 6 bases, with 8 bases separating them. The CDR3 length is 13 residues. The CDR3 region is CASSLRGANEQFF. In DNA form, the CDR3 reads TGTGCCAGCAGCTTGCGGGGAGCCAATGAGCAGTTCTTC.

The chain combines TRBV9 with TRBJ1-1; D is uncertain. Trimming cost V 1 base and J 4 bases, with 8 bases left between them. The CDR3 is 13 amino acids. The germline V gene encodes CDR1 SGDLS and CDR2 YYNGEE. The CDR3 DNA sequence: TGTGCCAGCAGCGTATATACGGGCACTGAAGCTTTCTTT. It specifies CASSVYTGTEAFF. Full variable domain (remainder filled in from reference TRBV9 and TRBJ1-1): DSGVTQTPKHLITATGQRVTLRCSPRSGDLSVYWYQQSLDQGLQFLIQYYNGEERAKGNILERFSAQQFPDLHSELNLSSLELGDSALYFCASSVYTGTEAFFGQGTRLTVV.

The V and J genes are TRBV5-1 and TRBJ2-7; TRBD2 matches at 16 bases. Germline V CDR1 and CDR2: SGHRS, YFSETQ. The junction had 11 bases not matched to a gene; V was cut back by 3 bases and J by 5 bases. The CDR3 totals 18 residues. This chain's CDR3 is CASSSPGTSGGAGDEQYF. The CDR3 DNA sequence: TGCGCCAGCAGCTCCCCCGGGACTAGCGGGGGGGCCGGGGACGAGCAGTACTTC.

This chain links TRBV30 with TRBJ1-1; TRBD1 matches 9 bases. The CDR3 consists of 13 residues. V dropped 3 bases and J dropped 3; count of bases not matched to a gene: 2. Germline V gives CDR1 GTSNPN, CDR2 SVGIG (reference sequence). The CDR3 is CAWSRDRDTEAFF. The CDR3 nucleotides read TGTGCCTGGAGCCGGGACAGGGACACTGAAGCTTTCTTT.

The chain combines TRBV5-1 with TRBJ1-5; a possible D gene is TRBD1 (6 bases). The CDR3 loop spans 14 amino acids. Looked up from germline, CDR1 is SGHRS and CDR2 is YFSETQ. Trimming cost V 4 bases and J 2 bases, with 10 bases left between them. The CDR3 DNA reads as TGCGCCAGCAGCCCCAGGGGAGGCAATCAGCCCCAGCATTTT. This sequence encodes CASSPRGGNQPQHF.